This T cell receptor beta chain was observed in a study of radiation and T cells in renal cell carcinoma. Study-level findings and limits: Top tumor clonotypes rose in blood 2 weeks post-radiation, then contracted.

Described time point: blood 4 weeks post-SBRT, at nephrectomy. The treatment here: 15 Gy SBRT to primary tumor, nephrectomy 4 weeks later. Nephrectomy followed 15 Gy stereotactic body radiation by 4 weeks. This CDR3 is built from 15 residues. The protocol was immunoSEQ multiplex PCR, while the TCRdb copy is restricted to in-frame clones and leaves out a portion. The sample has about 170,000 clones, about 87% seen once. Turning to this clone: Its antigen remains unknown.

The clonotype originates from a woman between 45 and 65 years old with renal cell carcinoma. This chain uses TRBV21-1 with TRBJ1-5; TRBD1, as called in the table, went unchecked against the DNA. TRBV21-1 is labeled a pseudogene. Specimen: blood, collected from a patient whose treatment included radiotherapy and nephrectomy. The CDR3 nucleotides are TGTGCCAGCAGCAAAGAGAAGGGGCGCGACCAGCCCCAGCATTTT. Amino acids: CASSKEKGRDQPQHF.